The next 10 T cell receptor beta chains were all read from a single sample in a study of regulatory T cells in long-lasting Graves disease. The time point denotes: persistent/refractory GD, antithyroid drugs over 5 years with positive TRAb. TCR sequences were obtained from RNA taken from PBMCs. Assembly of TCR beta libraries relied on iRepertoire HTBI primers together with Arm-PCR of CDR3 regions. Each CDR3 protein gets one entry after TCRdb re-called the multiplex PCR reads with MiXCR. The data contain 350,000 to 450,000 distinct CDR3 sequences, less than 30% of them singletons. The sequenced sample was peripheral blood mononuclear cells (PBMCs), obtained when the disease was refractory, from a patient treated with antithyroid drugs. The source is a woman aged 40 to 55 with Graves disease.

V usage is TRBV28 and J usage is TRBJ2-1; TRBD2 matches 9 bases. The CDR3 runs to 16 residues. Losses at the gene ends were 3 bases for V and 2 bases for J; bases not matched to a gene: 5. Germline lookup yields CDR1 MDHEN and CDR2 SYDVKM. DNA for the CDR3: TGTGCCAGCAGTTTTGCCAGCGGGAGGCCCTACAATGAGCAGTTCTTC. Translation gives CASSFASGRPYNEQFF.

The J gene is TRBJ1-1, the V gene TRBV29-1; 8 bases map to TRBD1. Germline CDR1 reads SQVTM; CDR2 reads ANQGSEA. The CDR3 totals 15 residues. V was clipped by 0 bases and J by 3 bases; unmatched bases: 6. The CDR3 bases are TGCAGCGTTGAAGAGTTCACAGGGGGGGACACTGAAGCTTTCTTT. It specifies CSVEEFTGGDTEAFF. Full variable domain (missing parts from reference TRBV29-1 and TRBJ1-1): SAVISQKPSRDICQRGTSLTIQCQVDSQVTMMFWYRQQPGQSLTLIATANQGSEATYESGFVIDKFPISRPNLTFSTLTVSNMSPEDSSIYLCSVEEFTGGDTEAFFGQGTRLTVV.

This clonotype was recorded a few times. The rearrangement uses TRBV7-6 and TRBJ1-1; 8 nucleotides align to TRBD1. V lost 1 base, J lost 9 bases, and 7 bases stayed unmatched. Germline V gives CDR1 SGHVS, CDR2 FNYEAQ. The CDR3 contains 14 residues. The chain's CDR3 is CASSLVQGAGKAFF. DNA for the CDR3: TGTGCCAGCAGCTTAGTGCAGGGGGCGGGTAAAGCTTTCTTT.

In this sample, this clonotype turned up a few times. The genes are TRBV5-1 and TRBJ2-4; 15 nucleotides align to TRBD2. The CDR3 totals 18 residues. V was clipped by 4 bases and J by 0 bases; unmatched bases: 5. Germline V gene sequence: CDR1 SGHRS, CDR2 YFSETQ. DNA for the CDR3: TGCGCCAGCAGCCCGGGACTAGCGGGAGGTCTAGCCAAAAACATTCAGTACTTC. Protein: CASSPGLAGGLAKNIQYF.

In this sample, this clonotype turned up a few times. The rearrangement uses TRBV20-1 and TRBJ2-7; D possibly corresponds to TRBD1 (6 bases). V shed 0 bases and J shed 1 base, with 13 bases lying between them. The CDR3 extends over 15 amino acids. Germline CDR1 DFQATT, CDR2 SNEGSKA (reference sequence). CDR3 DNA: TGCAGTGCTAGAGATCCACAGGGTGCTTCCTACGAGCAGTACTTC. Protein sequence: CSARDPQGASYEQYF.

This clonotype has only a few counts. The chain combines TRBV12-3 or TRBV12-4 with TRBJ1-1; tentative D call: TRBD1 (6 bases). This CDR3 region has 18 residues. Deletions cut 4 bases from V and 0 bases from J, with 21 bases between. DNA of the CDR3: TGTGCCAGCAGTTCCCCGGGGAAAGGGGGGAAGATGAACACTGAAGCTTTCTTT. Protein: CASSSPGKGGKMNTEAFF.

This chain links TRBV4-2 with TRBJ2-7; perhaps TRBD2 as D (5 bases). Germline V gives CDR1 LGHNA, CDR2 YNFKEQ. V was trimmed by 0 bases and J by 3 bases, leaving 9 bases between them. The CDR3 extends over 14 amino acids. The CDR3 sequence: CASSQDGGFYEQYF. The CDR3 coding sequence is TGTGCCAGCAGCCAAGATGGAGGATTCTACGAGCAGTACTTC.

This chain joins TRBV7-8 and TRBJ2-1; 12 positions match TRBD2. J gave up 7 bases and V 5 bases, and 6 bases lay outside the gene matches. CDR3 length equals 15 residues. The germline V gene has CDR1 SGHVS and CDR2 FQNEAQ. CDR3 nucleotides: TGTGCCAGCAGCCGGACTAGCGGGATTCGGAATGAGCAGTTCTTC. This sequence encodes CASSRTSGIRNEQFF.

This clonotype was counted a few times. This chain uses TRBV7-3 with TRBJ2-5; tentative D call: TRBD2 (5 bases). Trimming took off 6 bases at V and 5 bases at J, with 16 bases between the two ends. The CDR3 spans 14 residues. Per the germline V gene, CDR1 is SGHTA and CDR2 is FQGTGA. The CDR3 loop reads CASRRGPTMETQYF. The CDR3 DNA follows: TGTGCCAGCAGGCGAGGGCCTACGATGGAGACCCAGTACTTC.

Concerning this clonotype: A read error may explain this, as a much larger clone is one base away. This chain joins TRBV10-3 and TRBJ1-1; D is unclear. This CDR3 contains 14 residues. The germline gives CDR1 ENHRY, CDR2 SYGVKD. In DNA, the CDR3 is TGTGCCATCGGTGAGTCGGAGAGGAACACTGAAGCTTTCTTT. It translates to CAIGESERNTEAFF.